This T cell receptor (beta chain) stems from a study of memory CD4+ T cells and cytomegalovirus serostatus. About the study: Healthy Belgian adult donors included 9 or 10 CMV-positive and some 24 CMV-negative people.

The sort gate was single viable CD3+CD4+CD8-CD45RO+ cells for memory CD4+ T cells. Only in-frame clones appear in the TCRdb table, and some are missing; sequencing was by immunoSEQ multiplex PCR. The sample contains 58,000 or so clones, 60% to 75% of which appear only once. This receptor was obtained from an adult in good health and CMV-seropositive. What was sequenced was memory CD4+ T cells from blood.

This chain's CDR3 is CSFNQGGTEAFF. The DNA of the CDR3 is TGCAGCTTTAATCAGGGGGGCACTGAAGCTTTCTTT. The genes are TRBV29-1 and TRBJ1-1, with 7 bases lining up with TRBD1. Trimming at V came to 8 bases and at J to 4 bases, leaving 7 bases not matched to a gene. This CDR3 has 12 amino acids. Germline CDR1 is SQVTM and CDR2 is ANQGSEA.